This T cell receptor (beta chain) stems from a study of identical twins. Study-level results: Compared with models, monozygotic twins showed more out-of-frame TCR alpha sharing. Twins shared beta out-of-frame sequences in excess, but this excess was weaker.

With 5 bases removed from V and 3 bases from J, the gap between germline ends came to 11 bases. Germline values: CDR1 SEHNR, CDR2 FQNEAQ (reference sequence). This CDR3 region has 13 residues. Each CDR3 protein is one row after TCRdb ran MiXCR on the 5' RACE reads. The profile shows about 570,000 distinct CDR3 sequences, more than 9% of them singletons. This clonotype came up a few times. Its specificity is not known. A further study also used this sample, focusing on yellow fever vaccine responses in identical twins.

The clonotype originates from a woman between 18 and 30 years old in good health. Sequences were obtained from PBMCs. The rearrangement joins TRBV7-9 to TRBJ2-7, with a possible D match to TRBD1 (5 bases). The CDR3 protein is CASSPEGHYEQYF. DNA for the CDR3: TGTGCCAGCAGCCCCGAAGGACACTACGAGCAGTACTTC.